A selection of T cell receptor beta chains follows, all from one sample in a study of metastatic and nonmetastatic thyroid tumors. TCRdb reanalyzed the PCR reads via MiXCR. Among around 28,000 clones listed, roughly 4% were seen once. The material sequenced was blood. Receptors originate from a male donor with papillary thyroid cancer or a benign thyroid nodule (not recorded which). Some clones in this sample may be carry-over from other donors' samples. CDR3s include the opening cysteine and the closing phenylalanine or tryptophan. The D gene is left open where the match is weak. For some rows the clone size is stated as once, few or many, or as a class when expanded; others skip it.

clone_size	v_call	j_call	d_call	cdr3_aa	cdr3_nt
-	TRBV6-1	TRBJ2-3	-	CASSEGAGAGTDTQYF	TGTGCCAGCAGTGAAGGGGCGGGGGCTGGCACAGATACGCAGTATTTT
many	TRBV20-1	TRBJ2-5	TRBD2	CSARTGTSDLETQYF	TGCAGTGCTAGGACCGGGACTAGTGATTTAGAGACCCAGTACTTC
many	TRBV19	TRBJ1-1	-	CASSIDASTEAFF	TGTGCCAGTAGTATAGACGCCTCGACTGAAGCTTTCTTT
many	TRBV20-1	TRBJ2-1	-	CSARQAPSGYNEQFF	TGCAGTGCCAGACAGGCACCCTCGGGGTACAATGAGCAGTTCTTC
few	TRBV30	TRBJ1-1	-	CAWSLTGFTEAFF	TGTGCCTGGAGCCTTACAGGGTTCACTGAAGCTTTCTTT
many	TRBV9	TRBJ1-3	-	CASSAATTGPTGNTIYF	TGTGCCAGCAGCGCCGCGACGACAGGCCCCACTGGAAACACCATATATTTT
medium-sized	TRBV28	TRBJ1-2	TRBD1	CASSLGQGAGGYTF	TGTGCCAGCAGTCTGGGACAGGGGGCTGGTGGCTACACCTTC
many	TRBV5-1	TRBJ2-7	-	CASSLWASYEQYF	TGCGCCAGCAGCTTGTGGGCTTCCTACGAGCAGTACTTC
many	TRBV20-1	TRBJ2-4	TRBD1	CSASPTGRDIQYF	TGCAGTGCTAGCCCGACAGGGCGCGACATTCAGTACTTC
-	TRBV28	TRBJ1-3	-	CASTAGGYSGNTIYF	TGTGCCAGCACCGCGGGGGGATACTCTGGAAACACCATATATTTT
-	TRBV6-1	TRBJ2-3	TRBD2	CASSQSSGWPDTQYF	TGTGCCAGCAGCCAATCTAGCGGGTGGCCAGATACGCAGTATTTT
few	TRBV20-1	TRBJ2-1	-	CSALGSYNEQFF	TGCAGTGCGCTTGGCTCCTACAATGAGCAGTTCTTC
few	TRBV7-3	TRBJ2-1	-	CASSSYVLNEQFF	TGTGCCAGCAGCTCCTATGTACTCAATGAGCAGTTCTTC
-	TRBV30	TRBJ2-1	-	CAWSVAYNEQFF	TGTGCCTGGAGTGTGGCCTACAATGAGCAGTTCTTC
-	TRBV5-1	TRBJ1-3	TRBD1	CASSPFMTGLGGNTIYF	TGCGCCAGCAGCCCATTTATGACAGGGTTGGGAGGAAACACCATATATTTT
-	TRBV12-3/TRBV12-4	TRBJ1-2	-	CASRDNPYGYTF	TGTGCCAGCAGAGACAATCCCTATGGCTACACCTTC
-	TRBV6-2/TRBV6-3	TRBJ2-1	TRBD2	CASSLLAGGLNGEQFF	TGTGCCAGCAGCTTACTAGCGGGAGGGCTTAATGGCGAGCAGTTCTTC
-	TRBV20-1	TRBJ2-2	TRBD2	CSARDASGRDVGELFF	TGCAGTGCTAGAGATGCTAGCGGGAGGGACGTCGGGGAGCTGTTTTTT
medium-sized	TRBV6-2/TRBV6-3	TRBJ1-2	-	CASSFGTYGYTF	TGTGCCAGCAGTTTCGGGACGTATGGCTACACCTTC
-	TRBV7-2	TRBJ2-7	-	CASSWGHTRAYEQYF	TGTGCCAGCAGCTGGGGACACACAAGGGCCTACGAGCAGTACTTC
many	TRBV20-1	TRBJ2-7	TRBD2	CSARGLAGDEQYF	TGCAGTGCTAGAGGGCTAGCGGGAGACGAGCAGTACTTC
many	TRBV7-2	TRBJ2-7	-	CASSASQGPYEQYF	TGTGCCAGCAGCGCTTCACAGGGTCCCTACGAGCAGTACTTC
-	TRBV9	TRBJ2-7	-	CASSVGLGGGTYEQYF	TGTGCCAGCAGCGTTGGTTTGGGGGGTGGAACCTACGAGCAGTACTTC
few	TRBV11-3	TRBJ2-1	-	CASSLGGDYNEQFF	TGTGCCAGCAGCTTAGGGGGGGATTACAATGAGCAGTTCTTC
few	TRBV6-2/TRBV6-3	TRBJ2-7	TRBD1	CASTRDRGSYEEQYF	TGTGCCAGCACTCGGGACAGGGGGAGCTACGAAGAGCAGTACTTC
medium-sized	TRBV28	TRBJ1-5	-	CASSYRVETYSNQPQHF	TGTGCCAGCAGTTATCGTGTAGAGACCTATAGCAATCAGCCCCAGCATTTT
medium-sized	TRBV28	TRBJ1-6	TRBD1	CASSFVATTGTLRSPLHF	TGTGCCAGCAGTTTCGTAGCGACGACAGGGACCCTCCGCTCACCCCTCCACTTT
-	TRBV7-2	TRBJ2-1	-	CASSLAGGWNEQFF	TGTGCCAGCAGCTTAGCAGGCGGTTGGAATGAGCAGTTCTTC
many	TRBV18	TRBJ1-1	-	CASSLGQNTEAFF	TGTGCCAGCTCACTGGGACAGAACACTGAAGCTTTCTTT